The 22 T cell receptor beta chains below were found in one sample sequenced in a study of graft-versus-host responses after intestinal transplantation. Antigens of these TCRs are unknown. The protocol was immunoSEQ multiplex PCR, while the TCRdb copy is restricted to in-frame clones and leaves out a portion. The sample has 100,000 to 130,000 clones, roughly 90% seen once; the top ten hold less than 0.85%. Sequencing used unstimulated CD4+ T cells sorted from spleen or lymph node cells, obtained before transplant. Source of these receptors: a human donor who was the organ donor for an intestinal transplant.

The CDR3: CASSPLPLTTNEKLFF. CDR3 DNA sequence: TGTGCCAGCTCACCCCTTCCATTAACAACTAATGAAAAACTGTTTTTT. The V call is TRBV18, the J call TRBJ1-4; D is unresolved. This CDR3 contains 16 residues. From germline, CDR1 is KGHSH and CDR2 LQKENI. Trimming pared 3 bases from V and 0 bases from J, leaving 11 bases between.

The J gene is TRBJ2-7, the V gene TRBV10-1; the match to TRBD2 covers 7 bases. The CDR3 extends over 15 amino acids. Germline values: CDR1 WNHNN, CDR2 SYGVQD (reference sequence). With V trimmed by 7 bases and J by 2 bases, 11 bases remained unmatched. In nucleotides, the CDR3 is TGCGCCAGCACCATCAGCGGGATCTTTGCCTACGAGCAGTACTTC. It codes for CASTISGIFAYEQYF.

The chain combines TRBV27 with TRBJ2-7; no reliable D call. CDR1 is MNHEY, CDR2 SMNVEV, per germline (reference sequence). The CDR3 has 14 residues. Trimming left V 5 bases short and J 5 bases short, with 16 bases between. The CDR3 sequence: CASSPADGNDEQYF. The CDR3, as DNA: TGTGCCAGCAGTCCGGCGGACGGAAACGACGAGCAGTACTTC.

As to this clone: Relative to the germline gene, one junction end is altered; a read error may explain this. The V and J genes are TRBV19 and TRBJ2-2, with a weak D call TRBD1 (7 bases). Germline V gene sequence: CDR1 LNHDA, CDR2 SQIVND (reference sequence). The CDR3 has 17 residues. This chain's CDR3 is CASSQPRQGSDTGGLFF. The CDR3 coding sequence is TGTGCCAGTAGCCAACCTCGACAGGGATCGGACACCGGGGGGCTGTTTTTT.

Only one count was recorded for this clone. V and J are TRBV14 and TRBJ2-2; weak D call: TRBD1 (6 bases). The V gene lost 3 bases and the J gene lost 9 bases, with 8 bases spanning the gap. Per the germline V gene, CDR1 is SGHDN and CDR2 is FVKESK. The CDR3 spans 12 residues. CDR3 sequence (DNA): TGTGCCAGCAGCCAGACAGGCTGGGAGCTGTTTTTT. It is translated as CASSQTGWELFF.

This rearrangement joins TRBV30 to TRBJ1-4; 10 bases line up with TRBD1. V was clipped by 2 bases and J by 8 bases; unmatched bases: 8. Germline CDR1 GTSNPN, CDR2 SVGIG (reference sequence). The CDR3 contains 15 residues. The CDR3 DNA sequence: TGTGCCTGGAGTTGGGGACAGGGGATTCGGGAAAAACTGTTTTTT. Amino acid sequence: CAWSWGQGIREKLFF.

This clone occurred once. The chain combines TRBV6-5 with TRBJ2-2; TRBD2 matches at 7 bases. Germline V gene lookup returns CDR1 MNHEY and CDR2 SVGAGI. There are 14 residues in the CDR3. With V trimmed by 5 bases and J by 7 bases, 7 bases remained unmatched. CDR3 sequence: CASSPWEGHGELFF. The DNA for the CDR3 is TGTGCCAGCAGTCCTTGGGAGGGTCACGGGGAGCTGTTTTTT.

CDR3 nucleotide sequence: TGTGCCAGCAGCGTGGGACTAGCGGGAGCCGGGGAGCTGTTTTTT. It specifies CASSVGLAGAGELFF. V is TRBV9 and J is TRBJ2-2; 14 bases line up with TRBD2. V dropped 2 bases and J dropped 6; count of bases not matched to a gene: 0. Germline V gene sequence: CDR1 SGDLS, CDR2 YYNGEE. The CDR3 spans 15 residues.

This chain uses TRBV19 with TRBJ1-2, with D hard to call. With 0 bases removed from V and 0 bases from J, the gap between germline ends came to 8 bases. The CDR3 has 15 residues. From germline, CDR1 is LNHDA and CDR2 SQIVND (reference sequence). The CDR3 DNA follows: TGTGCCAGTAGTATAGAAAAAAGGACTAACTATGGCTACACCTTC. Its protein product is CASSIEKRTNYGYTF.

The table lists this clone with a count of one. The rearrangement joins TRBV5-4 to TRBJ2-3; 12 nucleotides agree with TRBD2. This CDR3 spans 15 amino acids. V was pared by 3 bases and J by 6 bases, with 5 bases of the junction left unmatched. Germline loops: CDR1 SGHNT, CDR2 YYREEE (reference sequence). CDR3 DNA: TGTGCCAGCAGCTGGGGACTAGCGGGCTCGGATACGCAGTATTTT. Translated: CASSWGLAGSDTQYF.

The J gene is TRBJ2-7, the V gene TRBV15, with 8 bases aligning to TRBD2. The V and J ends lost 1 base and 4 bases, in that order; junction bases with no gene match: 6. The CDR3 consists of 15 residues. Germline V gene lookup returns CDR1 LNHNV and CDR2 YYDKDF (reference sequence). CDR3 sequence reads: CATSRGSSGSYEQYF. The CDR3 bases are TGTGCCACCAGCAGAGGTTCCAGCGGGAGTTACGAGCAGTACTTC.

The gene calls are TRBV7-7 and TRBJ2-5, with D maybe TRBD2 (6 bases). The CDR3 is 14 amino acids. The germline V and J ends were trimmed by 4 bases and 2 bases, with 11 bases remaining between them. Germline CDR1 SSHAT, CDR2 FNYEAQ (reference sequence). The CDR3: CASSSGLQQETQYF. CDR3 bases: TGTGCCAGCAGCTCGGGACTGCAACAAGAGACCCAGTACTTC. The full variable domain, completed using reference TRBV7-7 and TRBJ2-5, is GAGVSQSPRYKVTKRGQDVTLRCDPISSHATLYWYQQALGQGPEFLTYFNYEAQPDKSGLPSDRFSAERPEGSISTLTIQRTEQRDSAMYRCASSSGLQQETQYFGPGTRLLVL.

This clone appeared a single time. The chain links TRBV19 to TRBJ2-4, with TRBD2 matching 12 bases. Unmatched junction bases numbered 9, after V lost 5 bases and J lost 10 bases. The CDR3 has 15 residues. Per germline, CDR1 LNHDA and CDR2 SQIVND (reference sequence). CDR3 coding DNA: TGTGCCAGTAGTGGACTAGCGGGACCTGCGGGGATTCAGTACTTC. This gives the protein CASSGLAGPAGIQYF.

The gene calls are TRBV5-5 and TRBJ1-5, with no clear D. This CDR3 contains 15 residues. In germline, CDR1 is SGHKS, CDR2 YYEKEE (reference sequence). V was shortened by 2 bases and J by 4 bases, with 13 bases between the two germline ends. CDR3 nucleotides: TGTGCCAGCAGCTTAGGAGGGCTTTGGAATCAGCCCCAGCATTTT. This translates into CASSLGGLWNQPQHF. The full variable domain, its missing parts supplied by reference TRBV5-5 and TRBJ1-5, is DAGVTQSPTHLIKTRGQQVTLRCSPISGHKSVSWYQQVLGQGPQFIFQYYEKEERGRGNFPDRFSARQFPNYSSELNVNALLLGDSALYLCASSLGGLWNQPQHFGDGTRLSIL.

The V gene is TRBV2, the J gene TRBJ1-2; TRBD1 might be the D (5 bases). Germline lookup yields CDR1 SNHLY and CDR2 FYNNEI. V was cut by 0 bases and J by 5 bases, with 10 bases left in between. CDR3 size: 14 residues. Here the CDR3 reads CASSEASGIYGYTF. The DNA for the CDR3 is TGTGCCAGCAGTGAAGCCTCAGGGATATATGGCTACACCTTC.

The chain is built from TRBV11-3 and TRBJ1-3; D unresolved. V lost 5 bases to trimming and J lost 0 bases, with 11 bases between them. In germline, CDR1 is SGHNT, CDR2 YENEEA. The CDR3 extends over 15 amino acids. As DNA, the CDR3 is TGTGCCAGCAGCCTCGGACGGAGCTCTGGAAACACCATATATTTT. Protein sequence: CASSLGRSSGNTIYF.

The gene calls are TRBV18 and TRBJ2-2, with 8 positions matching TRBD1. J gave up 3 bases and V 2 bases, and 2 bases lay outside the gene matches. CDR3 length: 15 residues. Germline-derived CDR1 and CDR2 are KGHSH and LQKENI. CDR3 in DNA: TGTGCCAGCTCACCAGGACAGGGACACACCGGGGAGCTGTTTTTT. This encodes CASSPGQGHTGELFF.

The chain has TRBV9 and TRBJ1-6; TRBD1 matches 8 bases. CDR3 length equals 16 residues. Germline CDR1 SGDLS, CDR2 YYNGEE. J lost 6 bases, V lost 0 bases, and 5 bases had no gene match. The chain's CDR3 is CASSVAGGQGNSPLHF. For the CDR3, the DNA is TGTGCCAGCAGCGTAGCTGGAGGACAGGGTAATTCACCCCTCCACTTT.

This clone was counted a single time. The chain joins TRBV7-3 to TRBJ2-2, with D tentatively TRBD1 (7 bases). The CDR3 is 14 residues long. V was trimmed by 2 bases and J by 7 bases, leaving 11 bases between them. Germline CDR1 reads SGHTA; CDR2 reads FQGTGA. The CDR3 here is CASSLGTAGGELFF. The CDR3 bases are TGTGCCAGCAGCTTAGGGACAGCGGGCGGGGAGCTGTTTTTT.

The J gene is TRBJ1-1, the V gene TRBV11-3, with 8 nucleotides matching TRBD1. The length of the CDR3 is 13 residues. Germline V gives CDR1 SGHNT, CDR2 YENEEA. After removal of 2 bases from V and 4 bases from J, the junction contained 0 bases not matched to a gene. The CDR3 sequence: CASSLTGGTEAFF. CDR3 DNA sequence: TGTGCCAGCAGCTTAACAGGGGGCACTGAAGCTTTCTTT.

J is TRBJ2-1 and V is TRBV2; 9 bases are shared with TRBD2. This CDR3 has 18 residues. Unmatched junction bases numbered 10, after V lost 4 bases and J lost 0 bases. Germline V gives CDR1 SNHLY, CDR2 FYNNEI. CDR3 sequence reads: CASSVISGGQSSYNEQFF. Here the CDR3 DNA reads TGTGCCAGCAGTGTGATTAGCGGGGGCCAGAGCTCCTACAATGAGCAGTTCTTC.

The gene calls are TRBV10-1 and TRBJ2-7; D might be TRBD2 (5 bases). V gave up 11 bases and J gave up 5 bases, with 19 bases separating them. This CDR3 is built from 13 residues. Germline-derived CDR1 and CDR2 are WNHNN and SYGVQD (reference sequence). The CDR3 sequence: CAHWRHTLNEQYF. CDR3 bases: TGCGCCCACTGGAGGCATACCCTTAACGAGCAGTACTTC.